A selection of T cell receptor beta chains follows, all from one sample in a study of blood T cells in healthy people across ages. MiXCR, run by TCRdb on the 5' RACE reads, gives a single entry per CDR3 protein. The sample contains about 690,000 distinct CDR3 sequences, roughly 43% of which appear only once. Sequenced: blood. These receptor sequences come from a man older than 75 in good health. CDR3s leave out the opening cysteine and the closing phenylalanine or tryptophan. Some rows have no size entry. The others give once, few or many, or a class for an expanded clone.

NA	TRBV6-5	TRBJ1-2	ASSPSDRGQVGYT
few	TRBV4-2	TRBJ2-7	ASSQVTSDYNEQY
NA	TRBV20-1	TRBJ2-7	SASSGASDEQY
many	TRBV6-5	TRBJ2-3	AVQGRAAWGTDTQY
NA	TRBV4-3	NA	ASSQEAAGGWETQF
once	TRBV24-1	TRBJ2-5	ATSDLRASGRRETQY
many	TRBV5-1	TRBJ2-1	ASSLALAGNYNEQF
NA	TRBV18	NA	ASSPPLGIRAYEQY
few	TRBV24-1	TRBJ2-1	ATSDFPIAGGPCEQF
NA	TRBV5-1	TRBJ2-5	ASRGPGTSGRFQETQY
NA	TRBV5-1	TRBJ1-1	ASSLEKSGARLTGTTAEAF
few	TRBV5-1	TRBJ2-7	ASSRGLAGDPPYEQY
NA	TRBV4-3	TRBJ2-1	ASSPGAEYNEQF
few	TRBV29-1	TRBJ2-2	SVGEGTNTGELF
few	TRBV4-2	TRBJ1-2	ASSQDDRARGYT
few	TRBV7-6	NA	ASGLTGTNYEQY
NA	TRBV9	TRBJ1-5	ASSVNGGGNQPQH
NA	TRBV25-1	TRBJ2-7	ASSEPAASPYEQY
NA	TRBV6-2/TRBV6-3	TRBJ2-1	ASSYGPKAWYEQF
NA	TRBV28	TRBJ1-2	ASSLSPQGTGYT
few	TRBV6-2/TRBV6-3	TRBJ2-5	ASSYSGAQTQY
NA	TRBV6-1	TRBJ2-5	ASSELWGEGVEQY
few	TRBV7-9	TRBJ1-2	ASSLVQEMDGYT
NA	TRBV3-1	TRBJ2-3	ASSHSGGERDTQY
few	TRBV7-9	TRBJ2-3	ASSFSYDLRGSTDTQY
NA	TRBV25-1	TRBJ1-1	ASREGDTEAF
NA	TRBV7-9	TRBJ2-7	ASSLRTSGYYEQY
NA	TRBV7-3	TRBJ2-1	ASSKPGPGNEQF
many	TRBV2	TRBJ2-3	ASNGGDPRADTQY
NA	TRBV7-2	TRBJ1-1	ASSPQTGGMNTEAF
many	TRBV27	TRBJ2-7	ASSLFGGSSYEQY
NA	TRBV29-1	TRBJ1-2	SVAQGQGYSYT
few	TRBV5-1	TRBJ1-4	ASSLVEATEKLF
few	TRBV7-2	TRBJ2-7	ASSLSGRGGYEQY
NA	TRBV27	TRBJ1-2	ASSFSGNANYGYT
NA	TRBV29-1	TRBJ1-1	SVTLTGNTEAF
few	TRBV6-2/TRBV6-3	TRBJ2-7	ASSWLQGSYEQY
NA	TRBV20-1	TRBJ1-6	SARQGSNSPLH
NA	TRBV20-1	TRBJ2-5	SLSGPVGTQY
few	TRBV4-3	TRBJ1-6	ASSQDGGPRAGMGSPLH
few	TRBV6-2/TRBV6-3	TRBJ2-6	ASSYSSDRLIGANVLT
NA	TRBV6-5	TRBJ2-5	ASGRQGQETQY
NA	TRBV7-2	TRBJ1-5	ASSSTGTGGGQPQH
NA	TRBV6-1	TRBJ1-5	ASSTSGGDQPQH
few	TRBV2	TRBJ2-1	ASSWYDLNNEQF
NA	TRBV9	NA	ASSDGLAAYNEQY
NA	TRBV29-1	TRBJ2-1	SVGYRSINEQF
NA	TRBV6-5	TRBJ2-6	VSTPHSGANVLT
NA	TRBV6-6	TRBJ2-5	ASSDLAGEHGNEQY
few	TRBV3-1	TRBJ2-2	ASSQALSTGELF
few	TRBV28	NA	ASSFRAVQQETQY
NA	TRBV10-2	TRBJ1-5	ASSETGSNQPQH
NA	TRBV6-2/TRBV6-3	TRBJ2-1	ASAWGSGSYEQF
few	TRBV12-3/TRBV12-4	TRBJ1-2	ASSLAQGNYGYT
NA	TRBV29-1	TRBJ2-1	SHQVAAGSNEQF
few	TRBV7-2	TRBJ2-7	ASSLSYRTGFSYEQY
NA	TRBV20-1	TRBJ1-2	SATPGGNYGYT
NA	TRBV6-2/TRBV6-3	TRBJ2-2	ASSLRARSNTGELF
NA	TRBV7-2	TRBJ2-1	ASSPSAGFNEQF